This section outlines one T cell receptor beta chain sequence together with its context. This entry belongs to a study of blood T cell repertoires in COVID-19. Study overall: The United States, Italy and Spain supplied acute and convalescent COVID-19 samples. PBMCs, B-cell-depleted T cells, or T cells provided the cDNA or gDNA that made up the material.

Study processing details: Amplification with reference gene primers provided the estimates of nucleated cell counts. Only in-frame clones appear in the TCRdb table, and some are missing; sequencing was by immunoSEQ multiplex PCR. V and J calls and clone size come straight from that table; D and trimming were deduced from the DNA. The sample includes some 250,000 clones, over 80% of them seen just once. Sequencing used peripheral blood. The receptor's source is a man younger than 45 who had recovered from COVID-19.

Here the CDR3 DNA reads TGCGCCAGCAGCTTGGAACTACAGGGCACCGGGGAGCTGTTTTTT. As protein: CASSLELQGTGELFF. The chain uses TRBV5-1 and TRBJ2-2; TRBD1 might be the D (6 bases). Germline V gene lookup returns CDR1 SGHRS and CDR2 YFSETQ. The germline V and J ends were trimmed by 0 bases and 4 bases, with 10 bases remaining between them. CDR3 length equals 15 residues.